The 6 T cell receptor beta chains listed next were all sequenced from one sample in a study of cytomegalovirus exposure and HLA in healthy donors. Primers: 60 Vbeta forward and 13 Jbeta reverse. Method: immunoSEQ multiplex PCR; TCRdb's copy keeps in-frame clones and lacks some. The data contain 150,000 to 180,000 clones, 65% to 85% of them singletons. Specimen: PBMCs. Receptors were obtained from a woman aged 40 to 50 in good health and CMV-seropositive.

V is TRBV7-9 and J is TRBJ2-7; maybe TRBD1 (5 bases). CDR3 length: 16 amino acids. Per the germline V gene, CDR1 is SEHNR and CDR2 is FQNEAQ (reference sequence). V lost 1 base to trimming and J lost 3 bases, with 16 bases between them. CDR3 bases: TGTGCCAGCAGCTTAGGAACAGGAGTTGGATTCTACGAGCAGTACTTC. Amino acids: CASSLGTGVGFYEQYF.

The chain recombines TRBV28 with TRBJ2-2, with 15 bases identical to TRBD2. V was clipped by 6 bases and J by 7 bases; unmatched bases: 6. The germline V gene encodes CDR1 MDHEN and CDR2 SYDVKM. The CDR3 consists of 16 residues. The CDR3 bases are TGTGCCAGCAGCAGGACTAGCGGGAGGGCCTTCGGGGAGCTGTTTTTT. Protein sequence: CASSRTSGRAFGELFF.

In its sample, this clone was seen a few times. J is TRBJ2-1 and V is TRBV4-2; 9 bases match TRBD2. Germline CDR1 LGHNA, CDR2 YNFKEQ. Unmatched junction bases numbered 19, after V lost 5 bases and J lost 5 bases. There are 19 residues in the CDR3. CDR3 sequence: CASSYQAPHGLAGNNEQFF. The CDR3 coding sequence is TGTGCCAGCAGCTATCAAGCCCCTCATGGTCTAGCGGGGAACAATGAGCAGTTCTTC.

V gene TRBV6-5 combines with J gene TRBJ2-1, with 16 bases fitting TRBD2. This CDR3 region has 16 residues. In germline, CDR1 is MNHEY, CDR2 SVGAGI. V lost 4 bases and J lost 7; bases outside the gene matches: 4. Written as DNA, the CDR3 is TGTGCCAGCAGTTCGGGGACTAGCGGGAGGGCGAATGAGCAGTTCTTC. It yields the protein CASSSGTSGRANEQFF.

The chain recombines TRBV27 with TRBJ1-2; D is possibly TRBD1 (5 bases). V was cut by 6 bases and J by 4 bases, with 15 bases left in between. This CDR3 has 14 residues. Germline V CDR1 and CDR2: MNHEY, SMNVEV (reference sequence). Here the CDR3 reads CASRLAGVGYGYTF. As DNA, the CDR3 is TGTGCCAGCAGACTCGCGGGGGTAGGCTATGGCTACACCTTC.

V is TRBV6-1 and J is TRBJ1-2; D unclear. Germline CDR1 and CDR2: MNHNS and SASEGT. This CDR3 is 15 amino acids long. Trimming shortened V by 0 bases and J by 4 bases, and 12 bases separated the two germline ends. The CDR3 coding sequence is TGTGCCAGCAGTGAAGCTATTGAGGCAGCCTATGGCTACACCTTC. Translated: CASSEAIEAAYGYTF.